Listed here are 14 T cell receptor beta chains from one sample, sequenced in a study of T cells in localized non-small cell lung cancer. Clones were read by immunoSEQ multiplex PCR, and TCRdb kept only the in-frame ones, dropping some. In the table there are over 30,000 clones, about nine tenths of which are singletons. Sequenced here: peripheral blood, sampled before any cancer treatment. The receptors were sampled from a man between 35 and 75 years old with stage I lung adenocarcinoma.

This chain links TRBV9 with TRBJ2-1, with 7 nucleotides matching TRBD2. The CDR3 has 15 amino acids. V was clipped by 4 bases and J by 7 bases; unmatched bases: 11. Germline CDR1 SGDLS, CDR2 YYNGEE. CDR3 nucleotides: TGTGCCAGCAGCACCTCGGGGGGACCTTCGAATGAGCAGTTCTTC. Amino acids: CASSTSGGPSNEQFF.

This clone was observed a single time. The gene calls are TRBV5-1 and TRBJ1-1; D unclear. Germline lookup yields CDR1 SGHRS and CDR2 YFSETQ. V lost 0 bases, J lost 8 bases, and 5 bases lay in between. CDR3 length: 11 residues. This CDR3 reads CASSLAGEAFF. CDR3 bases: TGCGCCAGCAGCTTGGCCGGGGAAGCTTTCTTT.

The J gene is TRBJ1-1, the V gene TRBV6-1; D is possibly TRBD1 (5 bases). V was clipped by 2 bases and J by 6 bases, with 7 bases between them. Germline V CDR1 and CDR2: MNHNS, SASEGT. This CDR3 has 12 residues. The CDR3 region is CASSEPGAEAFF. Written as DNA, the CDR3 is TGTGCCAGCAGTGAACCGGGGGCTGAAGCTTTCTTT.

J is TRBJ2-2 and V is TRBV9; D possibly corresponds to TRBD1 (5 bases). CDR3 length equals 14 residues. CDR1 is SGDLS and CDR2 is YYNGEE in the germline V gene. V was pared by 0 bases and J by 8 bases, with 11 bases between. The CDR3 loop is CASSVGVWTGELFF. CDR3 bases: TGTGCCAGCAGCGTAGGCGTCTGGACAGGGGAGCTGTTTTTT.

In its sample, this clone was seen once. This chain connects TRBV5-1 to TRBJ2-7; the match to TRBD1 covers 11 bases. The germline V gene has CDR1 SGHRS and CDR2 YFSETQ. V gave up 3 bases and J gave up 3 bases; unmatched junction bases: 14. This CDR3 spans 18 amino acids. The CDR3 loop reads CASSSVWTGGVSIYEQYF. CDR3 sequence (DNA): TGCGCCAGCAGCTCTGTATGGACAGGGGGCGTGAGTATCTACGAGCAGTACTTC.

The V gene is TRBV11-2, the J gene TRBJ2-5; the D gene is possibly TRBD2 (6 bases). Germline lookup yields CDR1 SGHAT and CDR2 FQNNGV. Deletions cut 4 bases from V and 5 bases from J, with 20 bases between. The CDR3 has 16 residues. The chain's CDR3 is CASSSQTGVLAETQYF. Written as DNA, the CDR3 is TGTGCCAGCAGCTCCCAGACGGGGGTTCTAGCTGAGACCCAGTACTTC.

The chain links TRBV7-9 to TRBJ1-1; D call uncertain. The CDR3 is 11 residues long. Per germline, CDR1 SEHNR and CDR2 FQNEAQ (reference sequence). V dropped 5 bases and J dropped 5 bases, with 6 bases sitting between them. This chain's CDR3 is CASSLGTEAFF. CDR3 bases: TGTGCCAGCAGCCTCGGGACTGAAGCTTTCTTT. Based on the CDR3 plus reference TRBV7-9 and TRBJ1-1, the full variable domain is DTGVSQNPRHKITKRGQNVTFRCDPISEHNRLYWYRQTLGQGPEFLTYFQNEAQLEKSRLLSDRFSAERPKGSFSTLEIQRTEQGDSAMYLCASSLGTEAFFGQGTRLTVV.

The chain links TRBV27 to TRBJ2-3, with 9 bases identical to TRBD1. The trim removed 5 bases at V and 2 bases at J, leaving 2 bases unmatched. Germline V gene sequence: CDR1 MNHEY, CDR2 SMNVEV (reference sequence). The CDR3 is made up of 14 amino acids. The CDR3 bases are TGTGCCAGCAGTCTACAGGGGGCCACAGATACGCAGTATTTT. Protein product: CASSLQGATDTQYF.

This clone has a single count. This rearrangement joins TRBV10-1 to TRBJ1-3; tentatively, D is TRBD1 (6 bases). Germline lookup yields CDR1 WNHNN and CDR2 SYGVQD (reference sequence). V was clipped by 0 bases and J by 1 base, with 7 bases between them. The CDR3 runs to 15 residues. CDR3 protein: CASSESGTSGNTIYF. The CDR3 DNA reads as TGCGCCAGCAGTGAGTCTGGGACATCTGGAAACACCATATATTTT.

This clone came up a few times. CDR3 region: CASSLTTDYEQYF. The DNA for the CDR3 is TGCGCCAGCAGCTTGACTACGGACTACGAGCAGTACTTC. This chain joins TRBV5-1 and TRBJ2-7; D gene uncertain. The CDR3 length is 13 residues. Germline loops: CDR1 SGHRS, CDR2 YFSETQ. Trimming left V 1 base short and J 3 bases short, with 8 bases between.

The chain has TRBV11-2 and TRBJ1-6, with unresolved D. V was cut by 3 bases and J by 7 bases, with 7 bases left in between. This CDR3 comprises 13 residues. Germline V gene data show CDR1 as SGHAT and CDR2 as FQNNGV. The CDR3 region is CASSFTENSPLHF. The CDR3 DNA is TGTGCCAGCAGCTTCACAGAGAATTCACCCCTCCACTTT.

The rearrangement uses TRBV2 and TRBJ1-5, with 8 bases lining up with TRBD1. Germline V gene sequence: CDR1 SNHLY, CDR2 FYNNEI. The CDR3 covers 14 residues. V lost 5 bases, J lost 5 bases, and 5 bases stayed unmatched. The CDR3 region is CASSPNRGDQPQHF. As DNA, the CDR3 is TGTGCCAGCAGTCCAAACAGGGGGGATCAGCCCCAGCATTTT.

The V call is TRBV9, the J call TRBJ2-3, with D perhaps matching TRBD1 (5 bases). The V gene's germline CDR1 is SGDLS and CDR2 YYNGEE. V lost 3 bases and J lost 3, with 11 bases in between. The CDR3 consists of 14 residues. CDR3 residues: CASSDTGLTDTQYF. The CDR3, as DNA: TGTGCCAGCAGCGACACAGGTTTAACAGATACGCAGTATTTT.

This CDR3 is CASSFVDRKDQPQHF. For the CDR3, the DNA is TGTGCCAGCAGTTTTGTAGACAGAAAAGACCAGCCCCAGCATTTT. The chain links TRBV2 to TRBJ1-5; D might be TRBD1 (5 bases). The CDR3 consists of 15 residues. V lost 5 bases and J lost 7, with 18 bases in between. Germline V gene data show CDR1 as SNHLY and CDR2 as FYNNEI.